The present entry profiles one T cell receptor beta chain with its context. Its antigen is not known. The Oncomine TCR Beta short-read assay was applied to DNA of cultured CD4+ T cells. MiXCR was run by TCRdb on the PCR reads, yielding one entry per CDR3 protein. This table has roughly 11,000 distinct CDR3 sequences, about 47% appearing once. The sample originates from a study of vaccination and CD4 T cells after COVID-19. Trimming removed 4 bases from V and 0 bases from J; junction bases left unmatched: 9. The CDR3 consists of 16 residues. Germline CDR1 SGHNT, CDR2 YYREEE (reference sequence). Sample treatment: roughly ten-day PBMC culture with coronavirus spike peptide pools or control peptides (ViraFEST assay).

Material for sequencing was CD4+ T cells from blood, cultured in vitro. This sequence originates from a human donor who had recovered from COVID-19. The rearrangement links TRBV5-4 to TRBJ1-1; TRBD1 agrees at 7 bases. The CDR3 nucleotides are TGTGCCAGCAGCCGTGGTGGGACAGAGCTGAACACTGAAGCTTTCTTT. This translates into CASSRGGTELNTEAFF.